This is a list of T cell receptor beta chains from one sample in a study of siplizumab effects on memory and regulatory T cells. The table came from immunoSEQ multiplex PCR; TCRdb's copy has only in-frame clones and leaves some out. The table records roughly 120,000 clones, roughly nine tenths of them present only once. The sequenced sample consisted of Tregs sorted from blood. These receptor sequences come from a human donor in good health. The CDR3 runs from the conserved cysteine through the conserved F or W. The D gene is left open where the match is weak. Not all rows give a size; the values are once, few, many and, for expanded clones, a class.

cdr3_nt | cdr3_aa | d_call | j_call | v_call | clone_size
TGTGCCAGCAGTGTCGGGGGAGCGGCAGATACGCAGTATTTT | CASSVGGAADTQYF | NA | TRBJ2-3 | TRBV25-1 | NA
TGTGCCAGCTCACAGGGAACTAATGAAAAACTGTTTTTT | CASSQGTNEKLFF | NA | TRBJ1-4 | TRBV18 | NA
TGCGCCAGCAGCTTGGCTGGAGGGACTGGAAACACCATATATTTT | CASSLAGGTGNTIYF | NA | TRBJ1-3 | TRBV5-1 | NA
TGCGCCAGCAGCTTGTCCGCAGCGGGCGGGGAGACCCAGTACTTC | CASSLSAAGGETQYF | NA | TRBJ2-5 | TRBV5-1 | NA
TGCGCCAGCAGCTCTCAACTGCCCCCCGGGGGGGACTATGGCTACACCTTC | CASSSQLPPGGDYGYTF | NA | TRBJ1-2 | TRBV5-1 | NA
TGTGCCAGCTCACCATCTGACAGGCAGCCCCAGCATTTT | CASSPSDRQPQHF | NA | TRBJ1-5 | TRBV18 | once
TGTGCCAGCAGTTTATCGGACAGGATGAGACTTAATGAAAAACTGTTTTTT | CASSLSDRMRLNEKLFF | TRBD1 | TRBJ1-4 | TRBV27 | NA
TGCGCCAGCAGCTCCGGCGGGACTGCAGGGGACATTCAGTACTTC | CASSSGGTAGDIQYF | NA | TRBJ2-4 | TRBV5-1 | NA
TGTGCCAGCAGCTTAGGCCTAGCGGGGGCACTAACCGGGGAGCTGTTTTTT | CASSLGLAGALTGELFF | TRBD2 | TRBJ2-2 | TRBV7-2 | few
TGCGCCAGCAGCTTGGGGAGTAGCGGGACGTACAATGAGCAGTTCTTC | CASSLGSSGTYNEQFF | TRBD2 | TRBJ2-1 | TRBV5-1 | NA
TGCGCCAGCAGCTCCCCTACCGGGGAGCTGTTTTTT | CASSSPTGELFF | NA | TRBJ2-2 | TRBV5-1 | NA
TGCGCCAGCAGCTTTCTCGACTCTGGGGCCAACGTCCTGACTTTC | CASSFLDSGANVLTF | NA | TRBJ2-6 | TRBV5-1 | NA
TGTGCCAGCAGCCCGGGGATCTACGAGCAGTACTTC | CASSPGIYEQYF | NA | TRBJ2-7 | TRBV5-5 | NA
TGTGCCAGCGGGCAAGACAGGGAAGGTGGCTACACCTTC | CASGQDREGGYTF | TRBD1 | TRBJ1-2 | TRBV27 | NA
TGTGCCAGCGGAAGCGGGAGGGCCGGAGAGACCCAGTACTTC | CASGSGRAGETQYF | TRBD2 | TRBJ2-5 | TRBV9 | NA
TGTGCCAGCACCCTGTATTCTGGCACAGATACGCAGTATTTT | CASTLYSGTDTQYF | NA | TRBJ2-3 | TRBV7-2 | NA
TGTGCCACGGGGGGACAGGGAGAATCCACCGGGGAGCTGTTTTTT | CATGGQGESTGELFF | TRBD1 | TRBJ2-2 | TRBV10-3 | NA
TGCGCCAGCAGTCCCCAATTTGGGGGCATTCAGTACTTC | CASSPQFGGIQYF | NA | TRBJ2-4 | TRBV5-1 | NA
TGTGCCAGCAGTGAAAGGGGCGGCTCACCCCTCCACTTT | CASSERGGSPLHF | NA | TRBJ1-6 | TRBV25-1 | NA
TGCGCCAGCAGCCAAGTTTTTAGCTTTCGGGAAATCTCCTACAATGAGCAGTTCTTC | CASSQVFSFREISYNEQFF | NA | TRBJ2-1 | TRBV4-1 | NA
TGTGCCAGCAGTGTAGGTGGCGAAAAACTGTTTTTT | CASSVGGEKLFF | NA | TRBJ1-4 | TRBV2 | NA
TGTGCCAGCAGCTTAGGAATATGGGGTGAGCAGTACTTC | CASSLGIWGEQYF | NA | TRBJ2-7 | TRBV7-9 | NA
TGTGCCAGCAGCTTATACGCGAGGATGAACACTGAAGCTTTCTTT | CASSLYARMNTEAFF | NA | TRBJ1-1 | TRBV11-1 | NA
TGTGCCAGTAGTGGACCGCGTCAGGGAGGTGGCTACGAGCAGTACTTC | CASSGPRQGGGYEQYF | NA | TRBJ2-7 | TRBV19 | NA
TGTGCCAGCTCTACCCGGCCAGCGGGGGGCCCGGAGACCCAGTACTTC | CASSTRPAGGPETQYF | TRBD2 | TRBJ2-5 | TRBV18 | NA
TGTGCCAGCAGAACTAGCGGGGGCACAGATACGCAGTATTTT | CASRTSGGTDTQYF | TRBD2 | TRBJ2-3 | TRBV2 | NA
TGTGCCAGCAGTCCCCGGACAGGGTGGTACGAGCAGTACTTC | CASSPRTGWYEQYF | TRBD1 | TRBJ2-7 | TRBV27 | NA
TGTGCCAGCAGCGCAAGGGGGGACCCCTACAATGAGCAGTTCTTC | CASSARGDPYNEQFF | NA | TRBJ2-1 | TRBV7-9 | once
TGTGCCATCGGAGGGATCGGACGTTGCCCTATTTATGGCTACACCTTC | CAIGGIGRCPIYGYTF | NA | TRBJ1-2 | TRBV6-6 | NA
TGTGCCAGCAGTGCACGGACTAGCGGGAGTATGGGTGAGCAGTTCTTC | CASSARTSGSMGEQFF | TRBD2 | TRBJ2-1 | TRBV2 | NA
TGTGCCAGCAGTGACCGGGACAGGGGCCCAGATACGCAGTATTTT | CASSDRDRGPDTQYF | TRBD1 | TRBJ2-3 | TRBV6-4 | NA
TGTGCCAGCACGGCCGATCCCGGGACAGGGAATACTGAAGCTTTCTTT | CASTADPGTGNTEAFF | TRBD1 | TRBJ1-1 | TRBV7-9 | NA
TGTGCCAGTAGTCTCAGGGGGACAGGGGTTGAGCAGTACTTC | CASSLRGTGVEQYF | TRBD1 | TRBJ2-7 | TRBV19 | NA
TGTGCCAGTAGTATATCCGGACAGCACTCCTACGAGCAGTACTTC | CASSISGQHSYEQYF | NA | TRBJ2-7 | TRBV19 | NA
TGCAGCGTTGGCGGGGCCAACGTCCTGACTTTC | CSVGGANVLTF | NA | TRBJ2-6 | TRBV29-1 | NA
TGTGCCAGCATTCGCGGGTCGCACTTGACAACTAATGAAAAACTGTTTTTT | CASIRGSHLTTNEKLFF | NA | TRBJ1-4 | TRBV27 | NA
TGTGCCAGCAGCTTAGCGGACAGGGAAAACACCATATATTTT | CASSLADRENTIYF | TRBD1 | TRBJ1-3 | TRBV7-9 | few